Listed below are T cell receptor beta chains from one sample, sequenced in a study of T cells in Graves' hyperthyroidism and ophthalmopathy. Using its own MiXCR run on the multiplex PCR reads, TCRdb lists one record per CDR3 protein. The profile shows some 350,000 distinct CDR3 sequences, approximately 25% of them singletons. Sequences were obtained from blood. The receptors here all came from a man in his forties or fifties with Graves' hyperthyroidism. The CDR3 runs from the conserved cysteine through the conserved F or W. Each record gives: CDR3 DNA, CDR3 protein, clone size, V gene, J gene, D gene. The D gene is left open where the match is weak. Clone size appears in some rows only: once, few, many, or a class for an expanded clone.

TGTGCCAGCAGCATGAGCGGGAGGAACAATGAGCAGTTCTTC,CASSMSGRNNEQFF,-,TRBV9,TRBJ2-1,TRBD2
TGTGCCAGCAGCGTAGACGGGGGAGCGTCGAACACCGGGGAGCTGTTTTTT,CASSVDGGASNTGELFF,-,TRBV9,TRBJ2-2,-
TGTGCCAGCAGCCGAACGGGACAAGTCCTAGCCAAAAACATTCAGTACTTC,CASSRTGQVLAKNIQYF,-,TRBV5-5,TRBJ2-4,-
TGTGCCAGCCTATATTTAACGAAGAACGCTGAAGCTTTCTTT,CASLYLTKNAEAFF,-,TRBV7-2,TRBJ1-1,-
TGTGCCAGCAGCCTAAGACAGGCGAACACTGAAGCTTTCTTT,CASSLRQANTEAFF,many,TRBV3-1,TRBJ1-1,-
TGTGCCAGCAGCCGGGCGGGGGGCAATGAGCAGTTCTTC,CASSRAGGNEQFF,few,TRBV7-6,TRBJ2-1,TRBD2
TGCAGTGCTAGAGATCGTGGACTAGCCCAAGAGACCCAGTACTTC,CSARDRGLAQETQYF,-,TRBV20-1,TRBJ2-5,TRBD2
TGTGCCAGCAGCAAAGGACCGACAGCTTACGAGCAGTACTTC,CASSKGPTAYEQYF,-,TRBV9,TRBJ2-7,-
TGTGCCACCAGTGAACCAGACAGATTCACAGATACGCAGTATTTT,CATSEPDRFTDTQYF,-,TRBV24-1,TRBJ2-3,-
TGTGCCAGCAGTAGACAGGGGGCCGCGTTCTACGAGCAGTACTTC,CASSRQGAAFYEQYF,few,TRBV12-3/TRBV12-4,TRBJ2-7,TRBD1
TGTGCCAGCAGCTTAGAAGGGGACAGGGGGCCTACCTACGAGCAGTACTTC,CASSLEGDRGPTYEQYF,many,TRBV7-8,TRBJ2-7,TRBD1
TGTGCCAGCAGTGAAGCGACCAGACCTAGTTATTACAATGAGCAGTTCTTC,CASSEATRPSYYNEQFF,-,TRBV6-1,TRBJ2-1,-
TGCGCCAGCTTAAGGACAGCTCCAAAGGAAAACACCATATATTTT,CASLRTAPKENTIYF,-,TRBV5-1,TRBJ1-3,-
TGTGCCAGTATCGACCGGCGGACAGGGTCTGAAGCTTTCTTT,CASIDRRTGSEAFF,few,TRBV19,TRBJ1-1,TRBD1
TGTGCCAGCTCAGCCAGGGTCGCTAACTATGGCTACACCTTC,CASSARVANYGYTF,few,TRBV18,TRBJ1-2,-
TGTGCCAGCAGTGAACAGGGAACAGGGGCAATTAATGAAAAACTGTTTTTT,CASSEQGTGAINEKLFF,few,TRBV6-1,TRBJ1-4,TRBD1
TGCGCCAGCAGCCAGAACCGGGACAGGGACTATGGCTACACCTTC,CASSQNRDRDYGYTF,-,TRBV4-1,TRBJ1-2,TRBD1
TGCGCCAGCAGCTTAGGGTCCCGAGGCAATGAGCAGTTCTTC,CASSLGSRGNEQFF,many,TRBV5-1,TRBJ2-1,-
TGTGCCAGCAGCCTGACGGTTCAGCCCCAGCATTTT,CASSLTVQPQHF,many,TRBV16,TRBJ1-5,-
TGTGCCAGCAGCCAGGGGGGACTTTACAATGAGCAGTTCTTC,CASSQGGLYNEQFF,-,TRBV3-1,TRBJ2-1,-
TGTGCCAGCAGTGAAGAACAGGGGGGGGGCTACACCTTC,CASSEEQGGGYTF,-,TRBV6-1,TRBJ1-2,TRBD1
TGCAGTGCTAGGAACAGGGGGCGAGAGACCCAGTACTTC,CSARNRGRETQYF,-,TRBV20-1,TRBJ2-5,TRBD1
TGTGCCAGTAGTCAGGGGACTCGCGGGGACATTCAGTACTTC,CASSQGTRGDIQYF,-,TRBV19,TRBJ2-4,-
TGTGCCAGCAGCCCGGACAACCAAGAGACCCAGTACTTC,CASSPDNQETQYF,-,TRBV6-1,TRBJ2-5,-
TGTGCCAGCAGATCCGGGGCGCTGACTGAAGCTCTCTTT,CASRSGALTEALF,-,TRBV2,TRBJ1-1,-
TGTGCCAGCAGCTTAACTTCTAGTGGCAATCAGCCCCAGCATTTT,CASSLTSSGNQPQHF,few,TRBV7-9,TRBJ1-5,-
TGTGCCAGCAGCTCCGGGAGAGTCTCCTACAATGAGCAGTTCTTC,CASSSGRVSYNEQFF,few,TRBV27,TRBJ2-1,-
TGTGCCAGCAGCCGGACACCCGGGACTAGCGGGAGACGTGGGGGCAATGAGCAGTTCTTC,CASSRTPGTSGRRGGNEQFF,-,TRBV11-1,TRBJ2-1,TRBD2
TGTGCCAGCAGCCAGACGACCCCCAGCACCGGGACAGTAAACTACGAGCAGTACTTC,CASSQTTPSTGTVNYEQYF,-,TRBV3-1,TRBJ2-7,TRBD1
TGTGCCAGCAGCCAATACGTCTCTGGGGCCAACGTCCTGACTTTC,CASSQYVSGANVLTF,few,TRBV14,TRBJ2-6,-
TGCGCCAGCAGCCCGGATAATGTGGAGGAGCAGTACTTC,CASSPDNVEEQYF,few,TRBV5-1,TRBJ2-7,-
TGTGGCAGCAGCACAGGGCTCGCCGGTGGAAAAGCTTTCTTT,CGSSTGLAGGKAFF,-,TRBV11-2,TRBJ1-1,-
TGTGCCAGCTCACCACCGTCCCATTACTACGAGCAGTACTTC,CASSPPSHYYEQYF,-,TRBV18,TRBJ2-7,-
TGTGCCAGCAGCTTATTTCAGAAAAACACTGAAGCTTTCTTT,CASSLFQKNTEAFF,many,TRBV7-2,TRBJ1-1,-
TGTGCCAGCAGCCCCCCCCGGAGGGGAACCGGGGAGCTGTTTTTT,CASSPPRRGTGELFF,-,TRBV11-3,TRBJ2-2,-
TGCAGCGTCGATAAAGCTTTCTTT,CSVDKAFF,-,TRBV29-1,TRBJ1-1,-
TGCGCCAGCAGCTTGTCGGCCCAGGGGGGCAGTGAGCAGTTCTTC,CASSLSAQGGSEQFF,-,TRBV5-1,TRBJ2-1,-
TGTGCCAGCAGTTCAACAGCAACGACAGATACGCAGTATTTT,CASSSTATTDTQYF,-,TRBV6-1,TRBJ2-3,-
TGTGCCAGCTCGCACGTGGGGACAGGGGACGAGCAGTACTTC,CASSHVGTGDEQYF,-,TRBV18,TRBJ2-7,TRBD1
TGCAGTGCTAGACCCCAGAGGTTAGCAGGGGAGGTTTTTTACGAGCAGTACTTC,CSARPQRLAGEVFYEQYF,few,TRBV20-1,TRBJ2-7,-
TGTGCCAGCAGCCTAGCGGGATGGGGCCGCGAAAACATTCAGTACTTC,CASSLAGWGRENIQYF,many,TRBV11-3,TRBJ2-4,TRBD2
TGTGCCAGCAGTTTATCCGCCGGACTAGCGGATCCCCACTACGAGCAGTACTTC,CASSLSAGLADPHYEQYF,many,TRBV28,TRBJ2-7,TRBD2